This T cell receptor beta chain is drawn from a study of human T cells and chemical hapten exposure. Study-level background: Per-sample TCR yields varied mainly from small pooled library volume differences.

TCRdb reprocessed the RACE reads with MiXCR, giving one entry per CDR3 protein. The sample consists of 100,000 or so distinct CDR3 sequences, 9.5% to 12% of them appearing once. Findings and limits, study-wide: Donors had alopecia, so their immune response may differ from healthy people's.

This CDR3 spans 13 amino acids. The V gene's germline CDR1 is LGHDT and CDR2 YNNKEL (reference sequence). V lost 4 bases, J lost 8 bases, and 14 bases lay in between. As concerns this clonotype: Its antigen is unidentified.

Time point reported: patch test 1, 2 weeks after DPC sensitization. Treatment given: therapeutic diphenylcyclopropenone sensitization with weekly scalp DPC. Each patch test followed a blood draw. Total RNA was isolated from whole blood that had not been fractionated. The source material was whole blood, sampled in connection with sensitization to the hapten diphenylcyclopropenone (DPC). The rearrangement uses TRBV3-1 and TRBJ1-1; D may be TRBD1 (5 bases). This clonotype originated in a woman aged 35 to 49 with alopecia areata. Some clones in this sample may be carry-over from other donors' samples. The CDR3 loop is CASSPGGPPEAFF. The CDR3 bases are TGTGCCAGCAGCCCCGGGGGACCTCCGGAAGCTTTCTTT.